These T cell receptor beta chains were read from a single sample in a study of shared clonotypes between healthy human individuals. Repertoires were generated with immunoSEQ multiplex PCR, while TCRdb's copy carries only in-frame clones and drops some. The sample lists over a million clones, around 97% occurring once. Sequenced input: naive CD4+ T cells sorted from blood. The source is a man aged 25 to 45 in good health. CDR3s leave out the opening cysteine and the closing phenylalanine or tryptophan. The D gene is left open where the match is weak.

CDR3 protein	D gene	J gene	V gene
ASRGGTASWGTDTQY	-	TRBJ2-3	TRBV19
ASRMGDGELF	-	TRBJ2-2	TRBV5-1
SVPPRTPSTDTQY	-	TRBJ2-3	TRBV29-1
ASSIGTGQSYEQY	-	TRBJ2-7	TRBV19
ASSLAGVVTDGYT	-	TRBJ1-2	TRBV5-1
ASSKHIPGYSNQPQH	-	TRBJ1-5	TRBV27
ASSVEGLTAQY	-	TRBJ2-5	TRBV9
ASSPLTVASEAF	-	TRBJ1-1	TRBV18
ASSLPGALSTGELF	-	TRBJ2-2	TRBV5-1
ASISESTDTQY	-	TRBJ2-3	TRBV6-8
ASSLEGQGAGNEQF	TRBD1	TRBJ2-1	TRBV5-1
ASSLAGGNTIY	-	TRBJ1-3	TRBV7-8
ASNGGGPETQY	-	TRBJ2-5	TRBV19
SVVNLRTAFYEQY	-	TRBJ2-7	TRBV29-1
ASSGGAQETQY	-	TRBJ2-5	TRBV7-3
ATIKQGNTEAF	-	TRBJ1-1	TRBV28
ASSLVQAGGEQF	-	TRBJ2-1	TRBV5-4
ASSRGGGIADTQY	-	TRBJ2-3	TRBV5-1
ASSQHTGGGTDTQY	TRBD1	TRBJ2-3	TRBV4-3
ASSPLGASSTDTQY	-	TRBJ2-3	TRBV4-1
ASSLSDEQY	-	TRBJ2-7	TRBV7-6
ASSYGRTTTGELF	-	TRBJ2-2	TRBV6-5
ASKEGDYGYT	-	TRBJ1-2	TRBV28
ASSPGGPGELF	-	TRBJ2-2	TRBV28
AWSPRDSPHTNEQF	-	TRBJ2-1	TRBV30
ASSPAGSYEQY	-	TRBJ2-7	TRBV5-1
ASSERVGEQY	-	TRBJ2-7	TRBV2
AWDSPNYGYT	-	TRBJ1-2	TRBV30
ASSLGPHSGDEQF	-	TRBJ2-1	TRBV13
ASVGGFVYGYT	-	TRBJ1-2	TRBV10-1
SALPNNEQF	-	TRBJ2-1	TRBV20-1
ASRFGYNEQF	-	TRBJ2-1	TRBV6-1
TSSHLSPLSGLQF	-	TRBJ2-1	TRBV1
ASRKTGTYEQY	-	TRBJ2-7	TRBV27
ASSYQGTSTAGYT	-	TRBJ1-2	TRBV28
ASSFRQTNTGELF	-	TRBJ2-2	TRBV28
ASSQSTGGGTEAF	TRBD1	TRBJ1-1	TRBV18
ASSEIGQGEVY	TRBD1	TRBJ2-7	TRBV10-1
ATSREGQGGGGELF	-	TRBJ2-2	TRBV15
ASAGGTNEKLF	TRBD1	TRBJ1-4	TRBV2
ASSFRGGQPQH	-	TRBJ1-5	TRBV11-2
ATSRDSSYNEQF	TRBD1	TRBJ2-1	TRBV2
ASSLARGQDGYT	TRBD1	TRBJ1-2	TRBV7-3